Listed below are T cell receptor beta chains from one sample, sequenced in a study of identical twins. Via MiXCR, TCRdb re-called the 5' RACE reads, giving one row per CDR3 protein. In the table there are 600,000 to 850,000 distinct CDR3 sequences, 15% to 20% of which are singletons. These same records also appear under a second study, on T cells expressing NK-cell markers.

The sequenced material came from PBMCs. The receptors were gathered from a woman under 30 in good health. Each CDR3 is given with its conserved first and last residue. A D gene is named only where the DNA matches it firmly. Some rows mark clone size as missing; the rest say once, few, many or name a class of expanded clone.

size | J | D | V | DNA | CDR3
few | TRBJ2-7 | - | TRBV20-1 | TGCAGTGCTGTTGACACCCTCTATAACTACGAGCAGTACTTC | CSAVDTLYNYEQYF
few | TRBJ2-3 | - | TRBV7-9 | TGTGCCAGCAACCGATTTGAAGATACGCAGTATTTT | CASNRFEDTQYF
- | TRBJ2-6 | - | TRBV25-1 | TGTGCCAGCAGTGACCCAGGGGCTGGGGCCAACGTCCTGACTTTC | CASSDPGAGANVLTF
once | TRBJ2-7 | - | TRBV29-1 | TGCAGCGTTGTAGTATGGTCGACCCTTACCTACGAGCAGTACTTC | CSVVVWSTLTYEQYF
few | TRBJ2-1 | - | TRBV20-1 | TGCAGTGCTAGAGGTAGTAGGGGGGGTATGAATGAGCAGTTCTTC | CSARGSRGGMNEQFF
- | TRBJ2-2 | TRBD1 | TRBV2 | TGTGCCAGCAACGGACAGGGGGCCGGGGAGCTGTTTTTT | CASNGQGAGELFF
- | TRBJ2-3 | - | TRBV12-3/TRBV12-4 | TGTGCCAGCAGTTCGTACCCTAGCACAGATACGCAGTATTTT | CASSSYPSTDTQYF
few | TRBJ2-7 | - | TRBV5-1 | TGCGCCAGCGAGGGGGGGAACTCCTACGAGCAGTACTTC | CASEGGNSYEQYF
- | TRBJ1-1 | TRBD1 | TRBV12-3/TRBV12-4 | TGTGCCAGCAGTCCGATAAGGGACAGGGACACTGAAGCTTTCTTT | CASSPIRDRDTEAFF
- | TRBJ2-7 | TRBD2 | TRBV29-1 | TGCAGCGTTACCGGGACTAGCGGGGTGAGCTCCTACGAGCAGTACTTC | CSVTGTSGVSSYEQYF
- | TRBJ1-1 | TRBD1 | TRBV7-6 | TGTGCCAGCAGCTTCTCATCGGACAGGGGGCGGACTGAAGCTTTCTTT | CASSFSSDRGRTEAFF
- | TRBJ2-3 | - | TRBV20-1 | TGCAGTGCATGGGGGGGCGGCAGTAGGGCAGATACGCAGTATTTT | CSAWGGGSRADTQYF
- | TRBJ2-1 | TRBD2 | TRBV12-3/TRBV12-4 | TGTGCCAGCAGACCTCGACTAGCGGGAGGAAGTGAGCAGTTCTTC | CASRPRLAGGSEQFF
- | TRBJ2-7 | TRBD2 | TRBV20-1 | TGCAGTGCTAGGGGGGGGGTCTACGAGCAGTACTTC | CSARGGVYEQYF
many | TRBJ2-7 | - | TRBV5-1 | TGCGCCAGCTCCCAGGATATTGACGACGAGCAGTACTTC | CASSQDIDDEQYF
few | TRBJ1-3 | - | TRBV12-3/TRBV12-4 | TGTGCCAGCAGTACTCTTAGCACCGGGACCGGGGCTGGAAACACCATATATTTT | CASSTLSTGTGAGNTIYF
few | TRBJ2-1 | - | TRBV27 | TGTGCCAGCATGAGGTCCGCCAATGAGCAGTTCTTC | CASMRSANEQFF
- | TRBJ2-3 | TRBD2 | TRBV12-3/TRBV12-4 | TGTGCCAGCAGTCCTTCCGGGACTAGCGGGGGTCCCGGCACAGATACGCAGTATTTT | CASSPSGTSGGPGTDTQYF
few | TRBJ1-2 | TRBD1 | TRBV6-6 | TGTGCCAGCAGTCCCTACAGGGGCTATGGCTACACCTTC | CASSPYRGYGYTF
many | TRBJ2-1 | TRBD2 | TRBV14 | TGTGCCAGCAGCCAAGAAGTCGGGAGGGGTGAGCAGTTCTTC | CASSQEVGRGEQFF
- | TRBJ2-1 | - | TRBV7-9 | TGTGCCAGCAGCTACGGGTCTGAGCAGTTCTTC | CASSYGSEQFF
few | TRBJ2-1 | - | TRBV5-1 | TGCGCCAGCAGCTTGGTCGGTTCCAATGAGCAGTTCTTC | CASSLVGSNEQFF
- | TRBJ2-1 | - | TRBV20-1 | TGCAGTGCTAGACTAGCGAAAACATCCTACAATGAGCAGTTCTTC | CSARLAKTSYNEQFF
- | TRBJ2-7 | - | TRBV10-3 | TGTGCCATCAGTGCGTGGGGCAGTGTGGGGAGTGAGCAGTACTTC | CAISAWGSVGSEQYF
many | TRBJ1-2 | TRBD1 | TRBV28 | TGTGCCAGCAGTTTCATGGACAGGGGAGCTAACTATGGCTACACCTTC | CASSFMDRGANYGYTF
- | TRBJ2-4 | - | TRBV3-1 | TGTGCCAGCGGAGGCGGGGTAGCCAAAAACATTCAGTACTTC | CASGGGVAKNIQYF
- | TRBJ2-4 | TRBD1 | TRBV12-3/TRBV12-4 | TGTGCCAGCAGGGACAGGGGGAAAAACATTCAGTACTTC | CASRDRGKNIQYF
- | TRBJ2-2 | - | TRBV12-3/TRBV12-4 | TGTGCCAGCAGTCCACCGAGAGGCGTTCCCGGGGAGCTGTTTTTT | CASSPPRGVPGELFF
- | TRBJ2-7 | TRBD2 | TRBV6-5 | TGTGCCAGCAGTTACTGGAGTAGCGGGACTCTTGGCGAGCAGTACTTC | CASSYWSSGTLGEQYF
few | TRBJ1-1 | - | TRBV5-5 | TGTGCCACTCTACGGGGGTTAATGAACACTGAAGCTTTCTTT | CATLRGLMNTEAFF
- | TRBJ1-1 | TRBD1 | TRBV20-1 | TGCAGTGGATCCCAGGGGGGGGACACTGAAGCTTTCTTT | CSGSQGGDTEAFF
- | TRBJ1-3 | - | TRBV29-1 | TGCAGCGGGACGACAGCAAACACCATATATTTT | CSGTTANTIYF
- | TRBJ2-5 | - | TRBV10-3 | TGTGCCATCAGTGACTGGACGCAAGGGGAGACCCAGTACTTC | CAISDWTQGETQYF
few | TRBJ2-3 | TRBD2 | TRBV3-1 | TGTGCCAGCAGCCACGGTAGCGGGTCAGATACGCAGTATTTT | CASSHGSGSDTQYF
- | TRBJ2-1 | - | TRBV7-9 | TGTGCCAGCAGCTCCCCCCCCAAGGGGGAGTACAATGAGCAGTTCTTC | CASSSPPKGEYNEQFF